The present T cell receptor (beta chain) was sequenced within a study of T cells expressing NK-cell markers. About the research overall: Among eight sequenced donors, seven carried HCMV seropositivity while one was seronegative.

The CDR3 covers 15 residues. Germline V gene sequence: CDR1 SGHDT, CDR2 YYEEEE. As for this clonotype: Its antigen is not identified.

Whole-study results and caveats: One observes that, in a handful of donors, these clonotypes were also the leading ones within the CD3+CD56-NKG2C+ fraction.

From its re-call of the 5' RACE reads, TCRdb lists each CDR3 protein once, without DNA. The sample is made up of about 260,000 distinct CDR3 sequences, and the top ten hold 4.2% of it. Sequencing was performed on blood T cells: a sorted CD56 or NKG2C T cell subset, CD4+ or CD8+ T cells, or bulk PBMC T cells (not recorded which). This receptor was identified in a woman between 18 and 70 years old in good health. The rearrangement joins TRBV5-6 to TRBJ1-1; the D call of TRBD1 rests on TCRdb alone, since no DNA is present to check it. Here the CDR3 reads CASSLRLGDRTEAFF.